The 19 T cell receptor beta chains below were found in one sample sequenced in a study of blood T cells in healthy people across ages. Alongside a J-beta primer mix, a sample-barcoded 5' primer served in a second PCR lasting about 6 to 11 cycles. TCRdb ran MiXCR on the 5' RACE reads and lists one entry per CDR3 protein. In the table there are 850,000 to 1,100,000 distinct CDR3 sequences, roughly two fifths of which are singletons. The source material was blood. The receptors originated from a man aged 18 to 35 in good health.

This clonotype has a handful of counts. One junction end disagrees with the germline gene, perhaps due to a read error. This chain links TRBV4-2 with TRBJ2-1, with D unclear. The length of the CDR3 is 14 residues. Germline lookup yields CDR1 LGHNA and CDR2 YNFKEQ. CDR3 in DNA: TGTGCCAACAGCCCTCTCACCGACTACAATGAGCAGTTCTTC. Its protein product is CANSPLTDYNEQFF.

This chain joins TRBV6-1 and TRBJ1-1, with TRBD1 matching 7 bases. Germline-derived CDR1 and CDR2 are MNHNS and SASEGT. CDR3 size: 15 residues. V lost 6 bases to trimming and J lost 1 base; unmatched junction nucleotides: 8. CDR3 in amino acids: CASREGAGQNTEAFF. CDR3 DNA: TGTGCCAGCAGGGAGGGGGCGGGTCAGAACACTGAAGCTTTCTTT.

The table lists this clonotype with a few counts. V and J are TRBV24-1 and TRBJ2-5; no definite D call. The germline V and J ends were trimmed by 5 bases and 4 bases, with 4 bases remaining between them. The CDR3 has 11 amino acids. Per the germline V gene, CDR1 is KGHDR and CDR2 is SFDVKD. CDR3 amino acids: CATSAGETQYF. CDR3 sequence (DNA): TGTGCCACCAGTGCGGGAGAGACCCAGTACTTC.

V is TRBV27 and J is TRBJ2-1, with D perhaps TRBD1 or TRBD2 (6 bases each). This CDR3 has 13 amino acids. V was shortened by 6 bases and J by 6 bases, with 12 bases between the two germline ends. Germline lookup yields CDR1 MNHEY and CDR2 SMNVEV (reference sequence). In nucleotides, the CDR3 is TGTGCCAGCAGCCACAGGGAGGTCAATGAGCAGTTCTTC. It specifies CASSHREVNEQFF.

This chain uses TRBV7-2 with TRBJ1-2; TRBD1 agrees at 7 bases. The CDR3 is made up of 13 amino acids. With V trimmed by 3 bases and J by 8 bases, 6 bases remained unmatched. The germline gives CDR1 SGHTA, CDR2 FQGNSA. The CDR3 here is CASSFSRQGGYTF. The CDR3 nucleotides read TGTGCCAGCAGCTTTTCTCGACAGGGAGGCTACACCTTC.

The V call is TRBV7-2, the J call TRBJ2-4, with 12 nucleotides matching TRBD1. The germline CDR1 and CDR2 sequences are SGHTA and FQGNSA. The V segment lost 4 bases and the J segment 5 bases; nucleotides outside the gene matches: 9. This CDR3 is 17 amino acids long. This CDR3 is CASSSKPGQGAENIQYF. CDR3 DNA: TGTGCCAGCAGCTCCAAACCGGGACAGGGGGCGGAAAACATTCAGTACTTC. The full variable domain, rest sourced from reference TRBV7-2 and TRBJ2-4, is GAGVSQSPSNKVTEKGKDVELRCDPISGHTALYWYRQSLGQGLEFLIYFQGNSAPDKSGLPSDRFSAERTGGSVSTLTIQRTQQEDSAVYLCASSSKPGQGAENIQYFGAGTRLSVL.

This clonotype was detected only a few times. CDR3 amino acids: CASSEGNSGGPNQETQYF. For the CDR3, the DNA is TGTGCCAGCAGTGAAGGCAATAGCGGGGGGCCTAACCAAGAGACCCAGTACTTC. The chain combines TRBV2 with TRBJ2-5; 10 bases are shared with TRBD2. The CDR3 consists of 18 residues. Germline V CDR1 and CDR2: SNHLY, FYNNEI. Trimming at V came to 1 base and at J to 0 bases, leaving 8 bases not matched to a gene.

The chain carries TRBV20-1 and TRBJ1-3, with TRBD1 as a possible D gene (6 bases). The CDR3 is 13 amino acids. CDR1 is DFQATT and CDR2 is SNEGSKA in the germline V gene (reference sequence). V lost 1 base and J 5 bases, leaving 9 bases between the germline ends. DNA of the CDR3: TGCAGTGCTAGAGTTCAGGGGAGAAACACCATATATTTT. This gives the protein CSARVQGRNTIYF.

This clonotype was detected a few times. The chain joins TRBV7-2 to TRBJ2-1; TRBD2 is a possible D gene (5 bases). CDR3 size: 12 residues. Between the trimmed V and J ends, which lost 3 bases and 9 bases, there was a span of 9 bases. Germline assignment: CDR1 SGHTA and CDR2 FQGNSA. The CDR3 DNA is TGTGCCAGCAGCTTGCGGGCGGGTGAGCAGTTCTTC. Its protein is CASSLRAGEQFF.

This chain's CDR3 is CASSYSGDRLNTEAFF. The CDR3 coding sequence is TGTGCCAGCAGTTACTCAGGGGACAGGTTAAACACTGAAGCTTTCTTT. This chain joins TRBV6-2 or TRBV6-3 and TRBJ1-1; 8 positions match TRBD1. The germline V gene has CDR1 MNHEY and CDR2 SVGEGT. This CDR3 spans 16 amino acids. The ends lost 0 bases at V and 2 bases at J; junction bases unmatched: 5.

The V gene is TRBV7-9, the J gene TRBJ1-1, with a possible D match to TRBD1 (6 bases). CDR1 is SEHNR and CDR2 is FQNEAQ in the germline V gene (reference sequence). Trimming removed 2 bases from V and 0 bases from J, with 10 bases in between. The CDR3 has 15 amino acids. The CDR3 nucleotides read TGTGCCAGCAGCTTAACGGGGGCCGTGAACACTGAAGCTTTCTTT. Translating it yields CASSLTGAVNTEAFF.

This clonotype has only a few counts. V and J are TRBV29-1 and TRBJ1-1, with D perhaps matching TRBD1 (5 bases). CDR1 and CDR2 from the germline V gene are SQVTM and ANQGSEA. The CDR3 is 12 amino acids. Trimming took 5 bases from V and 4 from J, leaving 11 bases between them. CDR3 coding DNA: TGCAGCGTTACAGGTACCGGCACTGAAGCTTTCTTT. Its translation is CSVTGTGTEAFF.

The chain recombines TRBV6-2 or TRBV6-3 with TRBJ2-7; weak D call: TRBD1 (5 bases). Near its end, the DNA agrees better with TRBJ2-4, so the J call may be wrong. In germline, CDR1 is MNHEY, CDR2 SVGEGT. CDR3 length: 23 residues. The CDR3: CASSYPNLQEKQTRQGAKNIQYF. In DNA, the CDR3 is TGTGCCAGCAGTTACCCGAATCTACAGGAAAAACAGACACGACAAGGGGCCAAAAACATTCAGTACTTC.

The V gene is TRBV20-1, the J gene TRBJ1-1; the match to TRBD1 covers 10 bases. J gave up 6 bases and V 1 base, and 5 bases lay outside the gene matches. This CDR3 spans 14 amino acids. CDR1 and CDR2 (germline): DFQATT, SNEGSKA (reference sequence). The CDR3 DNA reads TGCAGTGCTAGAGTCCGGGACAGGGGATCTGAAGCTTTCTTT. Its protein product is CSARVRDRGSEAFF.

The rearrangement joins TRBV27 to TRBJ2-5; 7 bases are shared with TRBD2. CDR3 length equals 12 residues. Unmatched junction bases numbered 1, after V lost 3 bases and J lost 6 bases. Per germline, CDR1 MNHEY and CDR2 SMNVEV (reference sequence). Here the CDR3 reads CASSLGGKTQYF. CDR3 in DNA: TGTGCCAGCAGTTTGGGGGGGAAGACCCAGTACTTC.

This clonotype was observed a few times. This chain links TRBV19 with TRBJ2-3; D is unclear. There are 16 residues in the CDR3. Looked up from germline, CDR1 is LNHDA and CDR2 is SQIVND (reference sequence). The ends were cut back, 5 bases at V and 0 bases at J, with 15 bases in the middle. The CDR3 DNA sequence: TGTGCCAGTAGTTCCTCCCAGGCCTACAGCACAGATACGCAGTATTTT. Protein product: CASSSSQAYSTDTQYF.

This clonotype was counted a few times. The chain uses TRBV20-1 and TRBJ1-1, with D possibly matching TRBD1 (6 bases). The germline V gene encodes CDR1 DFQATT and CDR2 SNEGSKA (reference sequence). This CDR3 is built from 16 residues. V gave up 0 bases and J gave up 3 bases, with 17 bases separating them. The CDR3 bases are TGCAGTGCTAGAGATGGGCAGGGAAAGGGGGACACTGAAGCTTTCTTT. Translating gives CSARDGQGKGDTEAFF.

The genes are TRBV10-3 and TRBJ2-3; TRBD1 might be the D (6 bases). This CDR3 is 14 amino acids long. V gave up 6 bases and J gave up 5 bases, with 15 bases separating them. Looked up from germline, CDR1 is ENHRY and CDR2 is SYGVKD. The CDR3 bases are TGTGCCATCAGGAGGACAGCGGACCAAGATACGCAGTATTTT. Its translation is CAIRRTADQDTQYF.

The chain joins TRBV20-1 to TRBJ2-1; 11 nucleotides match TRBD1. Looked up from germline, CDR1 is DFQATT and CDR2 is SNEGSKA (reference sequence). The V segment lost 6 bases and the J segment 13 bases; nucleotides outside the gene matches: 14. The CDR3 sequence is 14 residues long. The DNA of the CDR3 is TGCAGTGCCCCGGACAGGGGGCTTTGGGAGACCCAGTTCTTC. Residues: CSAPDRGLWETQFF.